This T cell receptor beta chain was observed in a study of T cell responses to AZD1222 COVID-19 vaccine. The study's findings and limits: Clonal diversity may have been underestimated in mostly white British donors. With dominance at 160-218 and 743-854, vaccine-associated CD4 TCRs spanned spike. Without day 14 samples, only post-peak T cell repertoires were studied.

Points on this clone: The antigen remains undetermined.

TCRdb's table, derived via immunoSEQ multiplex PCR, lists solely in-frame clones and lacks some. Of 95,000 to 130,000 clones listed, around 88% are singletons. Per germline, CDR1 MNHEY and CDR2 SVGAGI. Trimming at V came to 2 bases and at J to 3 bases, leaving 5 bases not matched to a gene. The CDR3 length is 16 residues. Sequences were derived from peripheral blood, sampled on day 0 of AZD1222 vaccination. The sequence came from an adult in good health. The rearrangement links TRBV6-5 to TRBJ1-4; 8 nucleotides match TRBD1. CDR3 in amino acids: CASSYAGGAANEKLFF. Here the CDR3 DNA reads TGTGCCAGCAGTTACGCAGGGGGCGCGGCTAATGAAAAACTGTTTTTT.